This is a list of T cell receptor beta chains from one sample in a study of blood T cell repertoires in COVID-19. TCRdb's table, derived via immunoSEQ multiplex PCR, lists solely in-frame clones and lacks some. The sample includes 60,000 or so clones, roughly nine tenths of them seen just once. The sequencing input was peripheral blood. The receptors were gathered from a man in his 60s with acute or convalescent COVID-19. The CDR3 runs from the conserved cysteine through the conserved F or W. A D gene is named only where the DNA matches it firmly. Size is stated for part of the rows, as once, few or many counts, or as a class when the clone is expanded.

CATSDWQGYQETQYF	-	-	TRBV24-1	TRBJ2-5
CASTTLPGGAYEQYF	TRBD2	-	TRBV6-5	TRBJ2-7
CAWNRVRGNTEAFF	-	-	TRBV30	TRBJ1-1
CASSQSRGPYEQYF	-	-	TRBV7-9	TRBJ2-7
CASSLMGLAVNEQFF	TRBD2	-	TRBV5-1	TRBJ2-1
CASSPGLAGPNEQFF	TRBD2	-	TRBV5-4	TRBJ2-1
CAYWRSGDGTEAFF	-	-	TRBV6-4	TRBJ1-1
CATSDSTGVVTTEAFF	TRBD1	once	TRBV24-1	TRBJ1-1
CASRGDRVGGYTF	TRBD1	-	TRBV2	TRBJ1-2
CASSSQQGSEAFF	TRBD1	-	TRBV19	TRBJ1-1
CASSRGGENEQFF	TRBD1	-	TRBV6-5	TRBJ2-1
CASSEFRGNNSPLHF	TRBD1	-	TRBV2	TRBJ1-6
CATGRRTGGFGEQFF	TRBD1	-	TRBV2	TRBJ2-1
CASSPALWGGLGDTEAFF	-	-	TRBV19	TRBJ1-1
CASSLTGPGNTIYF	-	-	TRBV5-1	TRBJ1-3
CASSPGWVNTGELFF	-	-	TRBV9	TRBJ2-2
CASSSRQGAHGYTF	TRBD1	-	TRBV6-5	TRBJ1-2
CASSQGTAGNTEAFF	-	-	TRBV3-1/TRBV3-2	TRBJ1-1
CASSQAGGVEDTQYF	TRBD2	-	TRBV4-1	TRBJ2-3
CASSVGPGSSYEQYF	-	-	TRBV9	TRBJ2-7
CASSVFPTGTGPTF	TRBD1	-	TRBV9	TRBJ1-2
CASSPLQGRDGYTF	-	few	TRBV6-5	TRBJ1-2
CASRREQDTEAFF	-	-	TRBV2	TRBJ1-1
CASSPLRDRVHEQYF	TRBD1	-	TRBV7-9	TRBJ2-7
CASSVVPGQRIQGATPHQPQHF	TRBD1	-	TRBV9	TRBJ1-5
CASREGAGANVLTF	TRBD1	-	TRBV7-3	TRBJ2-6
CASSERDPSGEKLFF	-	-	TRBV2	TRBJ1-4
CASSVYGRGSGNTIYF	-	-	TRBV9	TRBJ1-3
CASSQGGVGYTF	-	-	TRBV3-1/TRBV3-2	TRBJ1-2
CASSLEGQGEKLFF	-	once	TRBV5-1	TRBJ1-4
CASRRAGTGGELFF	-	-	TRBV25-1	TRBJ2-2
CASREPGQRAEAFF	TRBD1	-	TRBV6-6	TRBJ1-1
CATSAWRTGELFF	-	-	TRBV24-1	TRBJ2-2
CASSDQGAGEQFF	TRBD1	-	TRBV6-4	TRBJ2-1
CASSEAFGGMEKLFF	-	-	TRBV6-1	TRBJ1-4
CASSFSGVDTEAFF	-	-	TRBV11-3	TRBJ1-1
CASSTRQGPNEKLFF	TRBD1	-	TRBV7-6	TRBJ1-4
CAWSVAGRKETQYF	TRBD2	once	TRBV30	TRBJ2-5
CASSSLSSYNSPLHF	-	-	TRBV6-5	TRBJ1-6
CATSRGGGADTQYF	TRBD2	once	TRBV5-1	TRBJ2-3
CASSYRGYEQYF	-	-	TRBV6-5	TRBJ2-7
CASDRGQGKNIQYF	TRBD1	-	TRBV19	TRBJ2-4
CASSQSTGQYF	-	-	TRBV3-1/TRBV3-2	TRBJ2-7